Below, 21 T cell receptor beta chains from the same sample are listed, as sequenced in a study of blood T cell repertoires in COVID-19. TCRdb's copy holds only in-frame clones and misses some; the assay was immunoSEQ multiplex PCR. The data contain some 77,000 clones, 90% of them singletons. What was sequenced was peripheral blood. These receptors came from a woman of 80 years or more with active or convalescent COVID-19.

The CDR3 spells CASSPTGTSGSATYNEQFF. The CDR3 DNA reads as TGTGCCAGCAGCCCCACCGGGACTAGCGGGAGCGCTACCTACAATGAGCAGTTCTTC. This chain uses TRBV7-9 with TRBJ2-1, with 14 bases lining up with TRBD2. This CDR3 region has 19 residues. After removal of 5 bases from V and 2 bases from J, the junction contained 11 bases not matched to a gene. Germline V lookup: CDR1 SEHNR, CDR2 FQNEAQ (reference sequence).

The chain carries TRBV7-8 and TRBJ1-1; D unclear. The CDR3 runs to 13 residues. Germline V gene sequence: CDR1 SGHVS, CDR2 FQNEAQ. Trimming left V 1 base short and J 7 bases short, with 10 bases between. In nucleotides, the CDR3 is TGTGCCAGCAGCTTAGACCTGGCAGTTGAAGCTTTCTTT. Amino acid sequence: CASSLDLAVEAFF.

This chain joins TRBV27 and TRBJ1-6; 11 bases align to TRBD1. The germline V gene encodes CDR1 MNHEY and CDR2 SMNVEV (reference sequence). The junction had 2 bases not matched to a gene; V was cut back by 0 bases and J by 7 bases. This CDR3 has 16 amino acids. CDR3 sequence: CASSLSGTGGNSPLHF. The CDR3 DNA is TGTGCCAGCAGTTTATCCGGGACAGGGGGAAATTCACCCCTCCACTTT.

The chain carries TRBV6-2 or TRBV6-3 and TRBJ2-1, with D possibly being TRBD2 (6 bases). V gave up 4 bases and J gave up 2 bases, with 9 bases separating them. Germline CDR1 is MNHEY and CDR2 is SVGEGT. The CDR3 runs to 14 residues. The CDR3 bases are TGTGCCAGCAGTTGGGGGACTGCCTACAATGAGCAGTTCTTC. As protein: CASSWGTAYNEQFF.

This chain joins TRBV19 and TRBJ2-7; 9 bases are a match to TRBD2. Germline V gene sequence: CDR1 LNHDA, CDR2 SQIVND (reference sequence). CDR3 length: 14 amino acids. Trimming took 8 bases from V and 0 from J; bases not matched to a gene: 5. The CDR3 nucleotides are TGTGCCAGTGGGCTGACTAGCGGCTCCTACGAGCAGTACTTC. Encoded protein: CASGLTSGSYEQYF.

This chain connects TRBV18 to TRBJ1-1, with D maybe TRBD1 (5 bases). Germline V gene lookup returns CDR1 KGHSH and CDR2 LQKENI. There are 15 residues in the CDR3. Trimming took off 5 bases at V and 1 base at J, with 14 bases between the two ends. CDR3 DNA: TGTGCCAGCTCATCCTCCAGGGCCACGAACACTGAAGCTTTCTTT. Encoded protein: CASSSSRATNTEAFF. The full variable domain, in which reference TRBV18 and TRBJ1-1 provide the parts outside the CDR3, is NAGVMQNPRHLVRRRGQEARLRCSPMKGHSHVYWYRQLPEEGLKFMVYLQKENIIDESGMPKERFSAEFPKEGPSILRIQQVVRGDSAAYFCASSSSRATNTEAFFGQGTRLTVV.

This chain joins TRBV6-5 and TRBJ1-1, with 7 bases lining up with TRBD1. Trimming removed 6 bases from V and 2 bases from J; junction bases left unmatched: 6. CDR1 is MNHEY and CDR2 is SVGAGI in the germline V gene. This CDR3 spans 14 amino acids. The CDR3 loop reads CASSSGTANTEAFF. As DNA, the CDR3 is TGTGCCAGCAGCTCCGGGACAGCAAACACTGAAGCTTTCTTT.

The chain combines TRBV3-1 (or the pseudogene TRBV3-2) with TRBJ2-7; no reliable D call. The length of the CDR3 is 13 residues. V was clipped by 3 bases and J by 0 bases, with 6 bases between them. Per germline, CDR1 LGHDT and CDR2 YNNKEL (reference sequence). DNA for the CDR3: TGTGCCAGCAGCCACCCCAGCTCCTACGAGCAGTACTTC. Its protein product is CASSHPSSYEQYF.

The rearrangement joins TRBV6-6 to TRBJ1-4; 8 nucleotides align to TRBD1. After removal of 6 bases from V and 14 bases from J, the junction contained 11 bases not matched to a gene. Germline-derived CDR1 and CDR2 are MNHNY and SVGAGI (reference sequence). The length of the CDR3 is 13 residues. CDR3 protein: CASSRDRGISLFF. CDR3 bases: TGTGCCAGCAGCAGAGACAGGGGAATTTCGCTGTTTTTT.

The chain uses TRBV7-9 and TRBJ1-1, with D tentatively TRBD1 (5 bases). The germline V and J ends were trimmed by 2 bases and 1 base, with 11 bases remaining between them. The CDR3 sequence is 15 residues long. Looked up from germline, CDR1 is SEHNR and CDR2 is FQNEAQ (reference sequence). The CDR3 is CASSLSGGKNTEAFF. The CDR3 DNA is TGTGCCAGCAGCTTATCTGGGGGGAAGAACACTGAAGCTTTCTTT.

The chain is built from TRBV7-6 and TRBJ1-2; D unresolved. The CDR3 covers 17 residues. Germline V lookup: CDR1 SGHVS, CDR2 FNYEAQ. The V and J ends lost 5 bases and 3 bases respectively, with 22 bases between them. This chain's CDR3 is CASSPQSPPGGYYGYTF. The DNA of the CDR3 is TGTGCCAGCAGCCCACAATCTCCACCAGGAGGCTACTATGGCTACACCTTC.

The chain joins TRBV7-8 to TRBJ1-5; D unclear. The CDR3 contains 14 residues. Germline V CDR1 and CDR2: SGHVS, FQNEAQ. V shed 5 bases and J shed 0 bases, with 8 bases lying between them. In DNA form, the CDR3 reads TGTGCCAGCAGCGAACATGATAGCAATCAGCCCCAGCATTTT. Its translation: CASSEHDSNQPQHF. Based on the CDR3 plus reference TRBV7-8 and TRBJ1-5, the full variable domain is GAGVSQSPRYKVAKRGQDVALRCDPISGHVSLFWYQQALGQGPEFLTYFQNEAQLDKSGLPSDRFFAERPEGSVSTLKIQRTQQEDSAVYLCASSEHDSNQPQHFGDGTRLSIL.

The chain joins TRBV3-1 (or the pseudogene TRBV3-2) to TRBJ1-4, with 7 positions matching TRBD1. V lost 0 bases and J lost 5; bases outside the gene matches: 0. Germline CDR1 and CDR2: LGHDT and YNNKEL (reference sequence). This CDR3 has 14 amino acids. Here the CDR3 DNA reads TGTGCCAGCAGCCAAGAGACAGGGAATGAAAAACTGTTTTTT. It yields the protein CASSQETGNEKLFF.

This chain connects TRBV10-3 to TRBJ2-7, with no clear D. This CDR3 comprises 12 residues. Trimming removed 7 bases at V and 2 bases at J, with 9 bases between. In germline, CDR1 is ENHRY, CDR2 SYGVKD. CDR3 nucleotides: TGTGCCATCAAGGCCACTACCTACGAGCAGTACTTC. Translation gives CAIKATTYEQYF.

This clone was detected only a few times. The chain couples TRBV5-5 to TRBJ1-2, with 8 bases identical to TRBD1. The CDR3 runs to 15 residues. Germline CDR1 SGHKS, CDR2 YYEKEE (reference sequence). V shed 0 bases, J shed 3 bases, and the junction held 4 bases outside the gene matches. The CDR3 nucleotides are TGTGCCAGCAGCTTGGAGACAGGGGAGTACTATGGCTACACCTTC. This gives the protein CASSLETGEYYGYTF.

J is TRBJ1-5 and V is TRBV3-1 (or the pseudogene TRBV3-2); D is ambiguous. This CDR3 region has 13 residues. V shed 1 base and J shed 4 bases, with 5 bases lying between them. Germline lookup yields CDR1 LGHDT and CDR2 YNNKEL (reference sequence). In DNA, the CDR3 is TGTGCCAGCAGCCAAGGAGGGAATCAGCCCCAGCATTTT. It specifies CASSQGGNQPQHF.

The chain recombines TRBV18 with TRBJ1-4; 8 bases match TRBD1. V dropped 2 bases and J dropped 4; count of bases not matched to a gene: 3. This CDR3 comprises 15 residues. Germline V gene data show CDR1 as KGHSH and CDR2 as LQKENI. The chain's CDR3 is CASSPTQGDNEKLFF. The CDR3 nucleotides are TGTGCCAGCTCACCAACACAGGGGGATAATGAAAAACTGTTTTTT. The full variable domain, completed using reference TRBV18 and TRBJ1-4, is NAGVMQNPRHLVRRRGQEARLRCSPMKGHSHVYWYRQLPEEGLKFMVYLQKENIIDESGMPKERFSAEFPKEGPSILRIQQVVRGDSAAYFCASSPTQGDNEKLFFGSGTQLSVL.

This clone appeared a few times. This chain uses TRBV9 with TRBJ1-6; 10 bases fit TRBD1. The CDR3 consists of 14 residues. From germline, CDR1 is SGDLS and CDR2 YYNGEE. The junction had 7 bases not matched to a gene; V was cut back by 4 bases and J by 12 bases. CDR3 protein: CASSTGTGVRPLHF. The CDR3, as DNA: TGTGCCAGCAGCACCGGGACAGGGGTCCGACCCCTCCACTTT.

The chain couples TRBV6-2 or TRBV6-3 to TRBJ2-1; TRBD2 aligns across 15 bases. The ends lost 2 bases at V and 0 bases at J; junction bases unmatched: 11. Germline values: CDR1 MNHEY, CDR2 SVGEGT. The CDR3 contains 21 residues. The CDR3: CASSYPSTGTSGRSSYNEQFF. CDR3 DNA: TGTGCCAGCAGTTACCCATCAACCGGGACTAGCGGGAGGAGCTCCTACAATGAGCAGTTCTTC.

The CDR3, as DNA: TGTGCCAGCTCACGGGAGCGGGAGACCCAGTACTTC. This sequence encodes CASSRERETQYF. The chain carries TRBV18 and TRBJ2-5; the D gene is possibly TRBD2 (5 bases). The CDR3 runs 12 residues. The V and J ends lost 4 bases and 5 bases respectively, with 8 bases between them. Germline CDR1 is KGHSH and CDR2 is LQKENI.

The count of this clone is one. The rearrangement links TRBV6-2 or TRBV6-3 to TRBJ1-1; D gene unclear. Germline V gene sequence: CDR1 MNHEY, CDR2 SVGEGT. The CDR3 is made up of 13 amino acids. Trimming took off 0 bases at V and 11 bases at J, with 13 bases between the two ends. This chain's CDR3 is CASSYSNFLEAFF. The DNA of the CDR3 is TGTGCCAGCAGTTACTCGAATTTCCTAGAGGCTTTCTTT.